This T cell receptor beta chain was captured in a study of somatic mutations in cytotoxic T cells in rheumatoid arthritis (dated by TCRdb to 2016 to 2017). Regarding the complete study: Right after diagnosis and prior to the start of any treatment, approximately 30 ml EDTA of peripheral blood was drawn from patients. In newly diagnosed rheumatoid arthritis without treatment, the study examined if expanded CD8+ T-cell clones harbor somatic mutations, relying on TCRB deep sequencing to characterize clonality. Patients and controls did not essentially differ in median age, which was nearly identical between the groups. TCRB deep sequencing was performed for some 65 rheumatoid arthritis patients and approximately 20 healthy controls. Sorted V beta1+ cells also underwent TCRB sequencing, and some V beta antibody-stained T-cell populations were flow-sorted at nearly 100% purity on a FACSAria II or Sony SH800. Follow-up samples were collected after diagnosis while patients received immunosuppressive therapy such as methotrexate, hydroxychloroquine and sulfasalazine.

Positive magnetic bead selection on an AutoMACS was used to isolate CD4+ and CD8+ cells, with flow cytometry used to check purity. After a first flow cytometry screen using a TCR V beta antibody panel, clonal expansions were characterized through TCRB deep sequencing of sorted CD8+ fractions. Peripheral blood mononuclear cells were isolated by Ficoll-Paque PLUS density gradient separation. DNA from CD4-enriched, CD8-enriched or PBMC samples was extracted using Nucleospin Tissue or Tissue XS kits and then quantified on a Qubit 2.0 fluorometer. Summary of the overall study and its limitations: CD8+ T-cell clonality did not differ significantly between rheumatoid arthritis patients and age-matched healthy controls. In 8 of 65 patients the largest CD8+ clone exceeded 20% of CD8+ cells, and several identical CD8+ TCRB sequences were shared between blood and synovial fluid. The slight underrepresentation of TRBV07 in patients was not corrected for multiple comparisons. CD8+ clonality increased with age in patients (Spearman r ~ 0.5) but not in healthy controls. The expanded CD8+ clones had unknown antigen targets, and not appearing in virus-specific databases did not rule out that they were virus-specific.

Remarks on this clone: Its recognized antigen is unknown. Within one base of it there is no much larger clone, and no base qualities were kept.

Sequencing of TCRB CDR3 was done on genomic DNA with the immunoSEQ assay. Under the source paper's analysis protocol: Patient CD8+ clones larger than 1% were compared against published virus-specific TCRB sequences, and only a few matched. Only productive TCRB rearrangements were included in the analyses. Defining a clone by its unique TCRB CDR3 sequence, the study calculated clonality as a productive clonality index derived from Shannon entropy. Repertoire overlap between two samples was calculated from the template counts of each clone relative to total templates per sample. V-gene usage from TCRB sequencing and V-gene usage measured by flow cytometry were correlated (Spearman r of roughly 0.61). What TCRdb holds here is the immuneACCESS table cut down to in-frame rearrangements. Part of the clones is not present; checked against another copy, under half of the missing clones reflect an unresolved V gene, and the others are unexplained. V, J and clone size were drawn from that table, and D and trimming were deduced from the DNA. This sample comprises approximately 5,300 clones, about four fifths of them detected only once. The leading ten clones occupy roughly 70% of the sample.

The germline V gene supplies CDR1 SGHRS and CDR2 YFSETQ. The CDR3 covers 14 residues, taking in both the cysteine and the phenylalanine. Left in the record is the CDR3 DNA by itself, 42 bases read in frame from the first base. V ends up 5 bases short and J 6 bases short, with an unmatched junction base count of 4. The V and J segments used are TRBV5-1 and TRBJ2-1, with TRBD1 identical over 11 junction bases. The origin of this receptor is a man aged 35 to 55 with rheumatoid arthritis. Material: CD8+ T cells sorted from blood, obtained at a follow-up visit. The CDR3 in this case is CASSGTGGTNEQFF. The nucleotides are TGCGCCAGCAGTGGGACAGGGGGTACCAATGAGCAGTTCTTC.